This paragraph reports one TCR beta chain. What it recognizes is unknown. The germline gives CDR1 LGHNT, CDR2 FRNRAP. Trimming removed 6 bases from V and 2 bases from J; junction bases left unmatched: 3. The CDR3 extends over 14 amino acids. The data are from a study of T cell responses to AZD1222 COVID-19 vaccine. Study observations and caveats: Among AZD1222 vaccinees, only five or six were seropositive at baseline. Repertoire collection took place solely once the T cell response had peaked. Clonal diversity was possibly underestimated, and white British individuals and females predominated among donors.

Using immunoSEQ multiplex PCR, the repertoire was profiled, and TCRdb retains in-frame clones only, with some absent. The table includes about 59,000 clones, about 88% detected once. This receptor was taken from an adult who received the AZD1222 COVID-19 vaccine. The gene calls are TRBV12-5 and TRBJ1-5, with 8 positions matching TRBD1. The specimen was peripheral blood, collected 28 days after the second AZD1222 dose. Here the CDR3 DNA reads TGTGCTAGTGGCATGGGACAGGGCAATCAGCCCCAGCATTTT. Translation: CASGMGQGNQPQHF.